This T cell receptor beta chain comes out of a study of cytomegalovirus exposure and HLA in healthy donors. This CDR3 is built from 14 residues. Germline-derived CDR1 and CDR2 are LNHDA and SQIVND (reference sequence). J lost 4 bases, V lost 6 bases, and 7 bases had no gene match. The PCR made use of 60 Vbeta and 13 Jbeta primers. The method was immunoSEQ multiplex PCR; TCRdb's version includes in-frame clones alone and lacks a portion of them. The data show 60,000 or so clones, 70% to 80% seen once. Sequenced input: PBMCs. The V call is TRBV19, the J call TRBJ2-3, with 7 bases matching TRBD1. The clonotype comes from a woman aged 40 to 49 in good health and CMV-seropositive. The CDR3 sequence: CASSLQGWADTQYF. The DNA of the CDR3 is TGTGCCAGTAGCCTACAGGGGTGGGCAGATACGCAGTATTTT.